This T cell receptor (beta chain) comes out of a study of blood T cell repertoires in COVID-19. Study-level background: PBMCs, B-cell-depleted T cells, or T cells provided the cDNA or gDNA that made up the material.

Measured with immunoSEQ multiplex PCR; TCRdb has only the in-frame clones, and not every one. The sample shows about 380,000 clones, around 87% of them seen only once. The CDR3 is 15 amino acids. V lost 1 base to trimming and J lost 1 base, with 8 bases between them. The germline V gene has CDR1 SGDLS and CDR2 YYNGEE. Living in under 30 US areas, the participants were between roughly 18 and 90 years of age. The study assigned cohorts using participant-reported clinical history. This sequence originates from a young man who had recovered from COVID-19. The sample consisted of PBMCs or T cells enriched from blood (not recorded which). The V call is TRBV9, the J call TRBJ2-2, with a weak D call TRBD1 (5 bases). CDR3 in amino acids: CASSVSTGNTGELFF. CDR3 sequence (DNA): TGTGCCAGCAGCGTATCTACAGGGAACACCGGGGAGCTGTTTTTT.